One and the same sample provided the 29 T cell receptor beta chains below, sequenced in a study of T cells in Graves' hyperthyroidism and ophthalmopathy. The CDR3 regions of TCR beta were amplified from RNA transcripts. The HTBI primer set was used in a first-round RT-PCR of the TCR CDR3. TCRdb processed the multiplex PCR reads anew with MiXCR; each CDR3 protein has one entry. The repertoire holds a few hundred thousand distinct CDR3 sequences, with roughly 25% as singletons. The sample comprised blood. The receptors were sampled from a man between 50 and 59 years old with Graves' hyperthyroidism.

Only a few counts were recorded for this clonotype. The genes are TRBV5-1 and TRBJ1-2; 7 bases map to TRBD1. The CDR3 runs to 14 residues. Germline trimming cut 3 bases from V and 8 bases from J; bases unmatched to any gene: 10. Germline lookup yields CDR1 SGHRS and CDR2 YFSETQ. This CDR3 is CASSWATGYDGYTF. The CDR3, as DNA: TGCGCCAGCAGCTGGGCGACAGGGTATGACGGCTACACCTTC.

This clonotype has at least ten counts. This rearrangement joins TRBV6-5 to TRBJ1-6; 11 bases align to TRBD1. This CDR3 spans 15 amino acids. V was pared by 2 bases and J by 10 bases, with 4 bases of the junction left unmatched. From germline, CDR1 is MNHEY and CDR2 SVGAGI. The DNA of the CDR3 is TGTGCCAGCAGTTACGGGGGGACAGGGGGATCACCCCTCCACTTT. It codes for CASSYGGTGGSPLHF.

A few counts support this clonotype. V usage is TRBV7-3 and J usage is TRBJ2-1; D not resolved. CDR1 and CDR2 from the germline V gene are SGHTA and FQGTGA. CDR3 size: 14 residues. Trimming cost V 8 bases and J 3 bases, with 14 bases left between them. The DNA for the CDR3 is TGTGCCAGCTCTAGAGACTGGAACTACAATGAGCAGTTCTTC. Translation gives CASSRDWNYNEQFF.

This clonotype has a count of ten or more. The chain links TRBV7-3 to TRBJ1-1; D is unresolved. The CDR3 totals 13 residues. Per the germline V gene, CDR1 is SGHTA and CDR2 is FQGTGA. V was shortened by 1 base and J by 1 base, with 4 bases between the two germline ends. This CDR3 reads CASSLSGNTEAFF. The DNA of the CDR3 is TGTGCCAGCAGCTTAAGCGGGAACACTGAAGCTTTCTTT.

This clonotype was counted a few times. V and J are TRBV5-1 and TRBJ2-7, with 7 bases identical to TRBD1. The germline V gene has CDR1 SGHRS and CDR2 YFSETQ. The CDR3 loop spans 14 amino acids. V gave up 4 bases and J gave up 0 bases; unmatched junction bases: 4. The CDR3 loop reads CASSQGQHSYEQYF. The DNA of the CDR3 is TGCGCCAGCAGCCAGGGACAGCACTCCTACGAGCAGTACTTC.

This clonotype was seen more than once but under ten times. The chain joins TRBV11-2 to TRBJ2-5; possible D gene TRBD2, 6 bases. Germline lookup yields CDR1 SGHAT and CDR2 FQNNGV. The V gene lost 5 bases and the J gene lost 0 bases, with 10 bases spanning the gap. The CDR3 totals 14 residues. CDR3 amino acids: CASSPGLYQETQYF. The DNA for the CDR3 is TGTGCCAGCAGCCCGGGACTGTACCAAGAGACCCAGTACTTC. The full variable domain, with the rest looked up from reference TRBV11-2 and TRBJ2-5, is EAGVAQSPRYKIIEKRQSVAFWCNPISGHATLYWYQQILGQGPKLLIQFQNNGVVDDSQLPKDRFSAERLKGVDSTLKIQPAKLEDSAVYLCASSPGLYQETQYFGPGTRLLVL.

This sequence joins TRBV12-3 or TRBV12-4 and TRBJ2-5, with 9 nucleotides matching TRBD1. Trimming removed 1 base from V and 3 bases from J; junction bases left unmatched: 6. The CDR3 is 16 amino acids. The DNA of the CDR3 is TGTGCCAGCAGTTTAGAGACAGGGGGACTTGAAGAGACCCAGTACTTC. Its protein product is CASSLETGGLEETQYF.

The chain combines TRBV27 with TRBJ1-5, with D unresolved. Between the trimmed V and J ends, which lost 3 bases and 4 bases, there was a span of 7 bases. Germline lookup yields CDR1 MNHEY and CDR2 SMNVEV (reference sequence). This CDR3 has 13 amino acids. CDR3: CASSFGWNQPQHF. CDR3 DNA sequence: TGTGCCAGCAGTTTCGGATGGAATCAGCCCCAGCATTTT.

This clonotype has more than one count but fewer than ten. This chain joins TRBV2 and TRBJ2-5, with 7 nucleotides matching TRBD1. This CDR3 spans 15 amino acids. V lost 7 bases and J lost 2; bases outside the gene matches: 10. Germline V gene sequence: CDR1 SNHLY, CDR2 FYNNEI. CDR3 in DNA: TGTGCCAGCATGCCGGGACAGAGTCATCAAGAGACCCAGTACTTC. Residues: CASMPGQSHQETQYF.

The V gene is TRBV4-1, the J gene TRBJ2-7; D assignment may be TRBD1 or TRBD2 (5 bases each). CDR1 is MGHRA, CDR2 YSYEKL, per germline. V lost 1 base, J lost 2 bases, and 18 bases lay in between. There are 17 residues in the CDR3. CDR3 nucleotide sequence: TGCGCCAGCAGCCAAGGGGGGATGGGGCTTCTGACCTACGAGCAGTACTTC. Translating it yields CASSQGGMGLLTYEQYF.

This clonotype was seen more than once but under ten times. V usage is TRBV29-1 and J usage is TRBJ1-1, with a weak D call TRBD1 (5 bases). CDR3 length: 14 amino acids. Trimming stripped 4 bases from V and 0 bases from J, with 12 bases between. Germline V gene sequence: CDR1 SQVTM, CDR2 ANQGSEA. CDR3 amino acids: CSVGGGGLNTEAFF. For the CDR3, the DNA is TGCAGCGTTGGGGGGGGAGGTCTGAACACTGAAGCTTTCTTT.

This clonotype was picked up a small number of times. This chain links TRBV3-1 with TRBJ1-1; 8 bases agree with TRBD1. The CDR3 has 14 amino acids. J lost 5 bases, V lost 2 bases, and 4 bases had no gene match. Germline V gives CDR1 LGHDT, CDR2 YNNKEL (reference sequence). The CDR3 is CASSQTRGRTEAFF. CDR3 bases: TGTGCCAGCAGCCAAACCAGGGGGCGAACTGAAGCTTTCTTT.

The chain employs TRBV11-3 and TRBJ1-2; TRBD1 might be the D (6 bases). This CDR3 has 14 amino acids. V lost 5 bases to trimming and J lost 4 bases, with 14 bases between them. The V gene's germline CDR1 is SGHNT and CDR2 YENEEA. The CDR3 reads CASSLRSRGYGYTF. Here the CDR3 DNA reads TGTGCCAGCAGCCTCCGTAGCAGGGGCTATGGCTACACCTTC.

The V gene is TRBV5-1, the J gene TRBJ2-7; D unclear. Looked up from germline, CDR1 is SGHRS and CDR2 is YFSETQ. V lost 0 bases, J lost 2 bases, and 12 bases lay in between. CDR3 length equals 15 residues. The CDR3 region is CASSLEAESPYEQYF. The CDR3 DNA reads TGCGCCAGCAGCTTGGAGGCGGAGAGCCCCTACGAGCAGTACTTC.

This clonotype was detected a few times. In DNA form, the CDR3 reads TGTGCCACCAGCAAGCGGGAGGAGGGGACCCAGTACTTC. Translated, it gives CATSKREEGTQYF. This rearrangement joins TRBV15 to TRBJ2-5; 9 bases agree with TRBD2. After removal of 4 bases from V and 7 bases from J, the junction contained 4 bases not matched to a gene. The CDR3 loop spans 13 amino acids. CDR1 LNHNV and CDR2 YYDKDF come from the germline V gene (reference sequence). The whole variable domain, filled in from reference TRBV15 and TRBJ2-5, reads DAMVIQNPRYQVTQFGKPVTLSCSQTLNHNVMYWYQQKSSQAPKLLFHYYDKDFNNEADTPDNFQSRRPNTSFCFLDIRSPGLGDTAMYLCATSKREEGTQYFGPGTRLLVL.

This clonotype has more than one count but fewer than ten. The CDR3 spells CASSLFTYEQYF. The CDR3 DNA reads as TGTGCCAGCAGCTTATTCACCTACGAGCAGTACTTC. The chain recombines TRBV7-2 with TRBJ2-7; D unclear. The CDR3 loop spans 12 amino acids. Trimming cost V 2 bases and J 2 bases, with 4 bases left between them. Germline V lookup: CDR1 SGHTA, CDR2 FQGNSA.

This clonotype was detected a few times. The chain recombines TRBV10-3 with TRBJ1-1; TRBD1 aligns across 7 bases. With 0 bases clipped from V and 6 bases from J, the junction kept 1 base outside the gene matches. There are 13 residues in the CDR3. CDR1 is ENHRY, CDR2 SYGVKD, per germline. Here the CDR3 reads CAISESGGPEAFF. In nucleotides, the CDR3 is TGTGCCATCAGTGAGTCAGGGGGCCCTGAAGCTTTCTTT.

This clonotype was recorded a few times. This rearrangement joins TRBV12-3 or TRBV12-4 to TRBJ1-6, with D unclear. V was clipped by 3 bases and J by 10 bases, with 10 bases between them. The CDR3 spans 13 residues. CDR3 protein: CASSLNTNSPLHF. The DNA of the CDR3 is TGTGCCAGCAGTTTGAACACCAACTCACCCCTCCACTTT.

At least ten counts were recorded for this clonotype. The chain is built from TRBV6-2 or TRBV6-3 and TRBJ2-1; 10 bases map to TRBD2. V was clipped by 0 bases and J by 7 bases; unmatched bases: 3. The CDR3 consists of 15 residues. The germline CDR1 and CDR2 sequences are MNHEY and SVGEGT. The CDR3 sequence is CASSYSGLAYNEQFF. CDR3 nucleotide sequence: TGTGCCAGCAGTTACTCGGGACTAGCGTATAATGAGCAGTTCTTC.

This clonotype has a handful of counts. The CDR3 nucleotides read TGCAGTGCTAGAGATTTTCTCCAGGCCCGGGTTGGCTACACCTTC. Translation gives CSARDFLQARVGYTF. The chain combines TRBV20-1 with TRBJ1-2; D remains unclear. The germline V gene encodes CDR1 DFQATT and CDR2 SNEGSKA (reference sequence). V lost 0 bases, J lost 7 bases, and 18 bases lay in between. CDR3 length: 15 amino acids.

This clonotype has a count of ten or more. This chain joins TRBV5-1 and TRBJ1-1; D may be TRBD1 (5 bases). Germline lookup yields CDR1 SGHRS and CDR2 YFSETQ. Trimming left V 2 bases short and J 5 bases short, with 16 bases between. The CDR3 extends over 15 amino acids. The CDR3 loop is CASSFRGYVGTEAFF. CDR3 DNA sequence: TGCGCCAGCAGCTTCCGGGGGTACGTTGGGACTGAAGCTTTCTTT. Full variable domain (remainder filled in from reference TRBV5-1 and TRBJ1-1): KAGVTQTPRYLIKTRGQQVTLSCSPISGHRSVSWYQQTPGQGLQFLFEYFSETQRNKGNFPGRFSGRQFSNSRSEMNVSTLELGDSALYLCASSFRGYVGTEAFFGQGTRLTVV.

The V and J genes are TRBV2 and TRBJ2-1; no reliable D call. From germline, CDR1 is SNHLY and CDR2 FYNNEI. The CDR3 sequence is 13 residues long. Trimming cost V 8 bases and J 6 bases, with 14 bases left between them. As DNA, the CDR3 is TGTGCCAGCCGAAACCCCGCATTCAATGAGCAGTTCTTC. Its protein is CASRNPAFNEQFF.

The chain uses TRBV7-9 and TRBJ1-1, with 9 nucleotides matching TRBD1. The CDR3 has 15 amino acids. The ends lost 5 bases at V and 3 bases at J; junction bases unmatched: 7. Germline V gene sequence: CDR1 SEHNR, CDR2 FQNEAQ (reference sequence). The CDR3 coding sequence is TGTGCCAGCAGCGCTCGGGACAGGGAGGACACTGAAGCTTTCTTT. Encoded protein: CASSARDREDTEAFF.

CDR3 loop: CASSRHRGSEAFF. Written as DNA, the CDR3 is TGTGCCAGCAGCCGCCACAGGGGCTCTGAAGCTTTCTTT. The V gene is TRBV7-3, the J gene TRBJ1-1, with 7 bases fitting TRBD1. The ends lost 5 bases at V and 6 bases at J; junction bases unmatched: 6. The CDR3 loop spans 13 amino acids. Germline V CDR1 and CDR2: SGHTA, FQGTGA.

A few counts support this clonotype. The V and J genes are TRBV6-1 and TRBJ1-2, with D perhaps TRBD1 (5 bases). Germline V gene lookup returns CDR1 MNHNS and CDR2 SASEGT. Trimming cost V 4 bases and J 2 bases, with 11 bases left between them. The CDR3 is 14 amino acids. CDR3 in DNA: TGTGCCAGCAGTGTACACAGGATCAACTATGGCTACACCTTC. Amino acids: CASSVHRINYGYTF.

V gene TRBV6-1 combines with J gene TRBJ2-7; D is perhaps TRBD1 or TRBD2 (5 bases each). Germline-derived CDR1 and CDR2 are MNHNS and SASEGT. Trimming stripped 6 bases from V and 2 bases from J, with 11 bases between. CDR3 length equals 13 residues. CDR3 sequence reads: CASRGDGTYEQYF. DNA for the CDR3: TGTGCCAGCAGAGGGGACGGAACCTACGAGCAGTACTTC.

The J gene is TRBJ2-3, the V gene TRBV12-3 or TRBV12-4, with TRBD1 matching over 10 bases. V lost 8 bases and J lost 8; bases outside the gene matches: 7. The CDR3 runs to 13 residues. This CDR3 reads CASPTGGIGTQYF. Written as DNA, the CDR3 is TGTGCCAGCCCGACAGGGGGCATCGGTACGCAGTATTTT.

The DNA of the CDR3 is TGTGCCAGCAGCTTAATTGTTGACGTAGCGGGAGGGCCGCACGAGCAGTACTTC. Amino acids: CASSLIVDVAGGPHEQYF. This chain links TRBV7-3 with TRBJ2-7, with 11 bases matching TRBD2. The V gene end was trimmed by 1 base and the J gene end by 5 bases; junction bases not matched to a gene: 13. The V gene's germline CDR1 is SGHTA and CDR2 FQGTGA. The CDR3 has 18 amino acids.

The CDR3 spells CSARNPQGFYGYTF. The CDR3, as DNA: TGCAGTGCTAGAAACCCTCAGGGGTTCTATGGCTACACCTTC. The chain links TRBV20-1 to TRBJ1-2; a possible D gene is TRBD1 (6 bases). CDR1 is DFQATT, CDR2 SNEGSKA, per germline (reference sequence). Trimming removed 2 bases from V and 4 bases from J, with 14 bases in between. CDR3 length: 14 residues.